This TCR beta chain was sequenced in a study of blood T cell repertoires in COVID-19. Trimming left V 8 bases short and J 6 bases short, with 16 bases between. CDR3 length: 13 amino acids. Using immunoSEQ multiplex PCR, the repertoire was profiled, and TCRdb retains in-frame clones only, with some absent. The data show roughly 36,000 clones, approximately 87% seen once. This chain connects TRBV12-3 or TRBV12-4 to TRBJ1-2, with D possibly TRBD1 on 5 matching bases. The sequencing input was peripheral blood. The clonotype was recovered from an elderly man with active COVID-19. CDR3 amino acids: CASLGGDKNGYTF. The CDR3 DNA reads TGTGCCAGCCTGGGGGGGGATAAGAATGGCTACACCTTC.